This TCR beta chain was observed in a study of blood T cell repertoires in COVID-19. The CDR3 has 14 amino acids. From germline, CDR1 is SGHDT and CDR2 YYEEEE. Trimming removed 4 bases from V and 2 bases from J; junction bases left unmatched: 5. Assay: immunoSEQ multiplex PCR; the TCRdb copy retains only in-frame clones and omits some. The top ten clones hold 5% to 6.5% of a sample with 200,000 to 250,000 clones, about nine tenths of them seen once. The V call is TRBV5-6, the J call TRBJ2-7; TRBD2 aligns across 8 bases. This clonotype was obtained from a man older than 75 with acute or convalescent COVID-19. Material for sequencing was peripheral blood. In DNA, the CDR3 is TGTGCCAGCAGCCTTAGCGGGACCACCTACGAGCAGTACGTC. It is translated as CASSLSGTTYEQYV.